Here is one TCR beta chain with its context. Its target is not known. V trimming: 3 bases; J trimming: 1 base; junction bases outside the gene matches: 1. This CDR3 is 14 amino acids long. The germline gives CDR1 SGHNT, CDR2 YYREEE (reference sequence). These data belong to a study of OX40 agonist ivuxolimab in advanced cancers. Notes on the study in general: CD4+ T cells averaged fewer expanded clones than CD8+ T cells.

Here immunoSEQ multiplex PCR was the method, and the copy in TCRdb shows in-frame clones only, minus some. The sample holds 44,000 or so clones, 88% seen once. The clonotype originates from an adult with an advanced solid tumor such as melanoma, head and neck, liver or kidney cancer. The chain uses TRBV5-4 and TRBJ2-1; 7 bases line up with TRBD1. This material consisted of CD4+ or CD8+ T cells sorted from blood, taken in a trial of the OX40 agonist ivuxolimab. The CDR3 DNA reads as TGTGCCAGCAGCTCGACAGGGTCCTACAATGAGCAGTTCTTC. Translating it yields CASSSTGSYNEQFF.